The 26 T cell receptor beta chains below come from one sample, sequenced in a study of blood T cell repertoires in COVID-19. Repertoires were generated with immunoSEQ multiplex PCR, while TCRdb's copy carries only in-frame clones and drops some. Of 400,000 to 450,000 clones listed, about 91% were seen once; the top ten hold roughly 12%. The sequenced material came from peripheral blood. The receptors here all came from a woman between 45 and 60 years old with COVID-19, enrolled during active disease.

The gene calls are TRBV7-9 and TRBJ2-1; 8 bases match TRBD2. Germline CDR1 and CDR2: SEHNR and FQNEAQ (reference sequence). The V and J ends lost 4 bases and 7 bases, in that order; junction bases with no gene match: 9. This CDR3 comprises 15 residues. The CDR3 bases are TGTGCCAGCAGCTCCCCCGGGACTAGAGTGAATGAGCAGTTCTTC. This translates into CASSSPGTRVNEQFF.

This clone has only one observation. The V call is TRBV12-5, the J call TRBJ2-1; D is unresolved. With 2 bases removed from V and 7 bases from J, the gap between germline ends came to 6 bases. Germline CDR1 LGHNT, CDR2 FRNRAP. The CDR3 runs to 12 residues. Here the CDR3 DNA reads TGTGCTAGTGGTTTGCTAACTAATGAGCAGTTCTTC. Protein sequence: CASGLLTNEQFF.

As DNA, the CDR3 is TGTGCCAGCACTCGCCCAGGGGGCATCGAAGCTTTCTTT. This codes for CASTRPGGIEAFF. The rearrangement uses TRBV5-8 and TRBJ1-1; 8 nucleotides agree with TRBD1. Trimming at V came to 6 bases and at J to 8 bases, leaving 9 bases not matched to a gene. From germline, CDR1 is SGHTS and CDR2 YDEGEE. The CDR3 length is 13 residues.

The chain links TRBV20-1 to TRBJ2-7, with a possible D match to TRBD1 (6 bases). CDR1 is DFQATT and CDR2 is SNEGSKA in the germline V gene (reference sequence). Trimming pared 3 bases from V and 4 bases from J, leaving 16 bases between. This CDR3 contains 14 residues. CDR3 sequence: CSASTASRGYEQYF. The CDR3 nucleotides read TGCAGTGCTAGTACCGCCTCCAGGGGTTACGAGCAGTACTTC.

The rearrangement uses TRBV15 and TRBJ1-3; D call uncertain. V gave up 6 bases and J gave up 0 bases, with 9 bases separating them. Germline CDR1 and CDR2: LNHNV and YYDKDF (reference sequence). The CDR3 has 14 amino acids. CDR3 DNA sequence: TGTGCCACCAGTGTCCGTTCCTCTGGAAACACCATATATTTT. Its translation is CATSVRSSGNTIYF.

The rearrangement uses TRBV10-3 and TRBJ1-6; D remains ambiguous. From germline, CDR1 is ENHRY and CDR2 SYGVKD. V shed 8 bases and J shed 9 bases, with 20 bases lying between them. The CDR3 has 15 amino acids. As DNA, the CDR3 is TGTGCCATCTCGTACCACGAGGGTACTAGTTCACCCCTCCACTTT. It yields the protein CAISYHEGTSSPLHF.

The rearrangement joins TRBV12-3 or TRBV12-4 to TRBJ1-2; no definite D call. This CDR3 has 13 amino acids. V dropped 8 bases and J dropped 7 bases, with 17 bases sitting between them. DNA for the CDR3: TGTGCCAGCCTCGCGGGGAGGGAAGGTGGCTACACCTTC. This sequence encodes CASLAGREGGYTF.

The chain carries TRBV19 and TRBJ1-1, with 7 bases lining up with TRBD1. CDR1 and CDR2 from the germline V gene are LNHDA and SQIVND (reference sequence). The CDR3 totals 14 residues. The ends lost 3 bases at V and 4 bases at J; junction bases unmatched: 5. For the CDR3, the DNA is TGTGCCAGTAGTATTCTGGAGGGGGCCACTGAAGCTTTCTTT. It yields the protein CASSILEGATEAFF. The full variable domain, in which reference TRBV19 and TRBJ1-1 provide the parts outside the CDR3, is DGGITQSPKYLFRKEGQNVTLSCEQNLNHDAMYWYRQDPGQGLRLIYYSQIVNDFQKGDIAEGYSVSREKKESFPLTVTSAQKNPTAFYLCASSILEGATEAFFGQGTRLTVV.

J is TRBJ2-1 and V is TRBV9; 7 bases line up with TRBD1. V was clipped by 4 bases and J by 3 bases; unmatched bases: 10. The germline V gene has CDR1 SGDLS and CDR2 YYNGEE. The CDR3 loop spans 16 amino acids. CDR3 protein: CASSPYRGSIYNEQFF. The CDR3 nucleotides are TGTGCCAGCAGCCCCTACAGGGGCTCCATCTACAATGAGCAGTTCTTC.

The J gene is TRBJ1-2, the V gene TRBV5-1; 7 bases are a match to TRBD1. The CDR3 extends over 14 amino acids. V dropped 0 bases and J dropped 3; count of bases not matched to a gene: 2. CDR1 is SGHRS, CDR2 YFSETQ, per germline. Here the CDR3 reads CASSLEGTDYGYTF. CDR3 nucleotides: TGCGCCAGCAGCTTGGAGGGGACAGACTATGGCTACACCTTC. Full variable domain (remainder filled in from reference TRBV5-1 and TRBJ1-2): KAGVTQTPRYLIKTRGQQVTLSCSPISGHRSVSWYQQTPGQGLQFLFEYFSETQRNKGNFPGRFSGRQFSNSRSEMNVSTLELGDSALYLCASSLEGTDYGYTFGSGTRLTVV.

The chain uses TRBV7-9 and TRBJ1-1; D ambiguous. The CDR3 is made up of 13 amino acids. Trimming left V 5 bases short and J 4 bases short, with 11 bases between. CDR1 SEHNR and CDR2 FQNEAQ come from the germline V gene (reference sequence). CDR3 amino acids: CASSPRRVTEAFF. DNA for the CDR3: TGTGCCAGCAGCCCCCGCCGGGTCACTGAAGCTTTCTTT.

The chain is built from TRBV28 and TRBJ2-1, with D perhaps matching TRBD1 (5 bases). The V and J ends lost 5 bases and 10 bases respectively, with 9 bases between them. CDR3 length: 11 amino acids. Germline-derived CDR1 and CDR2 are MDHEN and SYDVKM. The chain's CDR3 is CASSPRTEQFF. The CDR3 nucleotides read TGTGCCAGCAGTCCCCGGACAGAGCAGTTCTTC.

The genes are TRBV10-2 and TRBJ1-5; 8 bases line up with TRBD1. After removal of 0 bases from V and 4 bases from J, the junction contained 5 bases not matched to a gene. Germline V lookup: CDR1 WSHSY, CDR2 SAAADI. The CDR3 sequence is 16 residues long. DNA for the CDR3: TGCGCCAGCAGTGAGTCCGACAGGGGTGGGAATCAGCCCCAGCATTTT. This codes for CASSESDRGGNQPQHF.

The rearrangement joins TRBV4-1 to TRBJ1-2, with D unclear. The CDR3 length is 17 residues. Trimming stripped 0 bases from V and 8 bases from J, with 22 bases between. Germline V gene sequence: CDR1 MGHRA, CDR2 YSYEKL. Here the CDR3 reads CASSQDSSQRLYGGYTF. CDR3 DNA: TGCGCCAGCAGCCAAGATTCCAGCCAACGACTCTATGGAGGCTACACCTTC.

As concerns this clone: The sample holds other DNA sequences that translate to the same CDR3. In DNA form, the CDR3 reads TGCGCCAGCAGCTTTCAGGGATCGAACACTGAAGCTTTCTTT. Translation: CASSFQGSNTEAFF. The chain has TRBV5-1 and TRBJ1-1; D may be TRBD1 (5 bases). The germline gives CDR1 SGHRS, CDR2 YFSETQ. V lost 2 bases to trimming and J lost 1 base, with 9 bases between them. The CDR3 contains 14 residues.

The chain combines TRBV5-4 with TRBJ1-2; 9 bases are a match to TRBD1. Germline V lookup: CDR1 SGHNT, CDR2 YYREEE (reference sequence). Germline trimming cut 5 bases from V and 3 bases from J; bases unmatched to any gene: 14. The CDR3 has 17 amino acids. CDR3 loop: CASRSGQGLRSHYGYTF. The CDR3 DNA reads TGTGCCAGCAGGTCGGGACAGGGCCTCCGAAGTCACTATGGCTACACCTTC.

The CDR3 reads CSVDYQFF. The CDR3 DNA reads as TGCAGCGTGGACTACCAGTTCTTC. The J gene is TRBJ2-1, the V gene TRBV29-1; D perhaps matches TRBD2 (6 bases). The germline V and J ends were trimmed by 6 bases and 13 bases, with 7 bases remaining between them. CDR1 SQVTM and CDR2 ANQGSEA come from the germline V gene. This CDR3 spans 8 amino acids.

V and J are TRBV11-2 and TRBJ2-1, with D perhaps matching TRBD1 (6 bases). CDR1 is SGHAT and CDR2 is FQNNGV in the germline V gene. V was shortened by 1 base and J by 8 bases, with 12 bases between the two germline ends. The CDR3 covers 14 residues. Here the CDR3 DNA reads TGTGCCAGCAGCTTAGGGGGGCCGTACGATGAGCAGTTCTTC. Translating gives CASSLGGPYDEQFF. The variable domain in full, with the rest retrieved from reference TRBV11-2 and TRBJ2-1, is EAGVAQSPRYKIIEKRQSVAFWCNPISGHATLYWYQQILGQGPKLLIQFQNNGVVDDSQLPKDRFSAERLKGVDSTLKIQPAKLEDSAVYLCASSLGGPYDEQFFGPGTRLTVL.

This clone was recorded only once. The chain uses TRBV7-8 and TRBJ1-5; 7 positions agree with TRBD1. The J segment lost 1 base and the V segment lost 5 bases, leaving 5 bases of the junction unmatched. Per the germline V gene, CDR1 is SGHVS and CDR2 is FQNEAQ. The CDR3 runs to 15 residues. The CDR3 is CASSGTGVSNQPQHF. As DNA, the CDR3 is TGTGCCAGCAGCGGAACAGGGGTGAGCAATCAGCCCCAGCATTTT. Variable domain in full (rest from reference TRBV7-8 and TRBJ1-5): GAGVSQSPRYKVAKRGQDVALRCDPISGHVSLFWYQQALGQGPEFLTYFQNEAQLDKSGLPSDRFFAERPEGSVSTLKIQRTQQEDSAVYLCASSGTGVSNQPQHFGDGTRLSIL.

The chain combines TRBV2 with TRBJ2-5; weak D call: TRBD1 (5 bases). The CDR3 is made up of 13 amino acids. Per the germline V gene, CDR1 is SNHLY and CDR2 is FYNNEI. V shed 3 bases and J shed 5 bases, with 10 bases lying between them. CDR3 amino acids: CASSEGQGETQYF. The CDR3 region has the DNA TGTGCCAGCAGTGAGGGTCAGGGTGAGACCCAGTACTTC.

The chain links TRBV6-5 to TRBJ1-3; D not certain. Germline V gives CDR1 MNHEY, CDR2 SVGAGI. Trimming removed 2 bases at V and 0 bases at J, with 11 bases between. This CDR3 contains 16 residues. The CDR3 coding sequence is TGTGCCAGCAGTTACGGGAGACGATCCTCTGGAAACACCATATATTTT. Its translation: CASSYGRRSSGNTIYF.

The chain couples TRBV7-3 to TRBJ1-2, with a tentative D call TRBD1 (5 bases). Germline CDR1 SGHTA, CDR2 FQGTGA. The length of the CDR3 is 15 residues. V shed 1 base and J shed 4 bases, with 13 bases lying between them. CDR3 DNA: TGTGCCAGCAGCTTAAACCCTCAGGGAAGCTATGGCTACACCTTC. Its protein product is CASSLNPQGSYGYTF.

The V and J genes are TRBV3-1 (or the pseudogene TRBV3-2) and TRBJ2-1; maybe TRBD2 (6 bases). Trimming shortened V by 3 bases and J by 10 bases, and 16 bases separated the two germline ends. The germline V gene encodes CDR1 LGHDT and CDR2 YNNKEL (reference sequence). The length of the CDR3 is 14 residues. The CDR3 coding sequence is TGTGCCAGCAGCCAGGGAGCGGGCTTCGTAGAGCAGTTCTTC. Its translation: CASSQGAGFVEQFF.

The chain couples TRBV30 to TRBJ1-6; D gene uncertain. The germline CDR1 and CDR2 sequences are GTSNPN and SVGIG (reference sequence). Between the trimmed V and J ends, which lost 4 bases and 8 bases, there was a span of 24 bases. This CDR3 region has 17 residues. The CDR3 coding sequence is TGTGCCTGGAACGAGGGATATTCGGCAAAATTGGATTCACCCCTCCACTTT. It specifies CAWNEGYSAKLDSPLHF.

V gene TRBV4-1 combines with J gene TRBJ2-5, with 10 bases aligning to TRBD2. CDR1 and CDR2 from the germline V gene are MGHRA and YSYEKL. The CDR3 runs 14 residues. V dropped 6 bases and J dropped 5; count of bases not matched to a gene: 6. CDR3 in amino acids: CASRSGLARETQYF. The CDR3 DNA sequence: TGCGCCAGCAGGTCGGGACTAGCGCGGGAGACCCAGTACTTC.

The J gene is TRBJ2-4, the V gene TRBV30, with D tentatively TRBD1 (6 bases). This CDR3 spans 17 amino acids. CDR1 and CDR2 from the germline V gene are GTSNPN and SVGIG (reference sequence). V lost 1 base and J lost 1, with 17 bases in between. DNA for the CDR3: TGTGCCTGGAGTGAGGATGGAACAGGGATGGCCAAAAACATTCAGTACTTC. Translated, it gives CAWSEDGTGMAKNIQYF.